This entry features one T cell receptor (beta chain) sequence. The sample originates from a study of blood T cell repertoires in COVID-19. The V segment lost 6 bases and the J segment 6 bases; nucleotides outside the gene matches: 5. The CDR3 loop spans 13 amino acids. Germline V gene lookup returns CDR1 LNHDA and CDR2 SQIVND (reference sequence). Authors' data handling: Amplification of reference gene primers provided the estimated nucleated cell counts. This table comes from immunoSEQ multiplex PCR, and its TCRdb copy is limited to in-frame clones, with some not included. V, J and clone size reflect that table, while D and trimming were determined from the DNA. Among approximately 49,000 clones listed, around nine tenths were seen once.

The rearrangement links TRBV19 to TRBJ1-2, with 9 bases that match TRBD1. Source material: peripheral blood. The source is a middle-aged man with acute or convalescent COVID-19. The CDR3 protein is CASRTGGDDGYTF. Written as DNA, the CDR3 is TGTGCCAGTAGGACAGGGGGTGACGATGGCTACACCTTC.